This T cell receptor beta chain was sequenced in a study of cytomegalovirus exposure and HLA in healthy donors. In the case of this clone: Its specificity is unknown.

Germline V gives CDR1 SQVTM, CDR2 ANQGSEA. V shed 7 bases and J shed 2 bases, with 11 bases lying between them. There are 12 residues in the CDR3. Primers for the PCR totalled 60 Vbeta and 13 Jbeta. Profiled with immunoSEQ multiplex PCR; TCRdb holds only in-frame clones, not every one. The table lists 150,000 to 200,000 clones, around 83% of them singletons, with roughly 4.5% in the top ten. Findings of the study overall: For most TCR beta V segments, an earlier analysis put the productive rate at about 87% or about 30% of the time. TCR beta V- and J-gene trimming, according to a later analysis, was linked to a missense DCLRE1C variant. From TCR beta sequences, most subjects' HLA-A and HLA-B alleles were reportedly predicted accurately.

The source of this sequence is a man in his fifties in good health and CMV-seropositive. This chain joins TRBV29-1 and TRBJ1-2, with a tentative D call TRBD1 (5 bases). The source material was PBMCs. CDR3 DNA: TGCAGCGCTGTGGCAGGGAACTATGGCTACACCTTC. Its protein is CSAVAGNYGYTF.